This T cell receptor beta chain was observed in a study of blood T cell repertoires in COVID-19. In the study overall: Acute-phase and convalescent COVID-19 samples originated in the United States, Italy and Spain.

Original processing notes: Reference gene primers were amplified, and this amplification served to estimate nucleated cell counts. TCRdb's copy holds only in-frame clones and misses some; the assay was immunoSEQ multiplex PCR. V and J calls plus clone size are reproduced from that table; the DNA served to infer D and trimming. The table records about 310,000 clones, around 90% of them present only once. A Seattle source enrolled patients during active infection and followed them longitudinally. This CDR3 is 17 amino acids long. Germline V gene lookup returns CDR1 MNHEY and CDR2 SVGEGT. The V end was cut by 5 bases, the J end by 0 bases, with 14 bases between.

The sample comprised peripheral blood. The rearrangement joins TRBV6-2 or TRBV6-3 to TRBJ1-6; no firm D call. The receptor was isolated from a woman aged 35 to 49 with COVID-19, enrolled during active disease. The CDR3 sequence is CASSQSRVSSYNSPLHF. The CDR3 bases are TGTGCCAGCAGTCAAAGCCGAGTAAGCTCCTATAATTCACCCCTCCACTTT.